Below are 3 T cell receptor beta chains sequenced from a single sample in a study of T cell responses to AZD1222 COVID-19 vaccine. Generated by immunoSEQ multiplex PCR, the TCRdb table keeps only in-frame clones and is missing some. This repertoire shows 99,000 or so clones, around nine tenths found once; its top ten account for roughly 2.7%. Material: peripheral blood, obtained on day 0 of AZD1222 vaccination. The source is an adult in good health.

In its sample, this clone was seen a few times. This chain joins TRBV6-5 and TRBJ1-1, with TRBD1 as a possible D gene (5 bases). Per the germline V gene, CDR1 is MNHEY and CDR2 is SVGAGI. CDR3 length: 14 residues. V was trimmed by 0 bases and J by 4 bases, leaving 9 bases between them. CDR3 nucleotide sequence: TGTGCCAGCAGTTACTCGCCAACAGGCACTGAAGCTTTCTTT. Amino acid sequence: CASSYSPTGTEAFF.

The rearrangement links TRBV28 to TRBJ2-3, with 12 bases identical to TRBD2. The CDR3 length is 19 residues. The germline gives CDR1 MDHEN, CDR2 SYDVKM. The V gene end was trimmed by 2 bases and the J gene end by 1 base; junction bases not matched to a gene: 10. As DNA, the CDR3 is TGTGCCAGCAGTTTAGGGTCGACTAGCGGGAGTTGGGGCACAGATACGCAGTATTTT. This sequence encodes CASSLGSTSGSWGTDTQYF.

This chain uses TRBV7-9 with TRBJ2-7, with 8 positions matching TRBD1. There are 14 residues in the CDR3. Germline V CDR1 and CDR2: SEHNR, FQNEAQ (reference sequence). The V and J ends lost 5 bases and 4 bases, in that order; junction bases with no gene match: 7. CDR3 nucleotides: TGTGCCAGCAGCACCCCGGACAGGGATTACGAGCAGTACTTC. It encodes CASSTPDRDYEQYF. Full variable domain (remainder filled in from reference TRBV7-9 and TRBJ2-7): DTGVSQNPRHKITKRGQNVTFRCDPISEHNRLYWYRQTLGQGPEFLTYFQNEAQLEKSRLLSDRFSAERPKGSFSTLEIQRTEQGDSAMYLCASSTPDRDYEQYFGPGTRLTVT.